This TCR beta chain derives from a study of T cell changes during pregnancy in multiple sclerosis. CDR1 and CDR2 from the germline V gene are SGDLS and YYNGEE. With 0 bases clipped from V and 5 bases from J, the junction kept 4 bases outside the gene matches. CDR3 length equals 14 residues. Generated by immunoSEQ multiplex PCR, the TCRdb table keeps only in-frame clones and is missing some. Counted here are 55,000 to 70,000 clones, about 88% occurring once; the ten biggest clones make up 2% to 3%. The origin of this receptor is a female donor with multiple sclerosis, enrolled in a pregnancy study. The chain has TRBV9 and TRBJ2-7, with 8 positions matching TRBD2. This material consisted of peripheral blood, taken in the first trimester of pregnancy. CDR3 in amino acids: CASSVGLANNEQYF. The CDR3 nucleotides are TGTGCCAGCAGCGTAGGACTAGCGAATAACGAGCAGTACTTC.